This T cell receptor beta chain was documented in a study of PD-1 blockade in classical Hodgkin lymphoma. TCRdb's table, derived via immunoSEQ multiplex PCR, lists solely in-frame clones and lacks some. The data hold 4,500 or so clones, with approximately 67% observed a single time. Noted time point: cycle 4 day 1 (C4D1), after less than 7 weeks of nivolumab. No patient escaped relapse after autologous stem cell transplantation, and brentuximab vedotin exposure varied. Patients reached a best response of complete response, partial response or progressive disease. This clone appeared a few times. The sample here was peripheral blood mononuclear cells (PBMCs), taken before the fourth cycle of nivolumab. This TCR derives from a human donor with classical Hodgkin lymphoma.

CDR3 nucleotide sequence: TGTGCCAGTCGAACAGAGAGGGGTTCACCCCTCCACTTT. Translation gives CASRTERGSPLHF. V gene TRBV19 combines with J gene TRBJ1-6, with D tentatively TRBD1 (5 bases). Trimming took 8 bases from V and 9 from J, leaving 14 bases between them. The CDR3 consists of 13 residues. The germline V gene encodes CDR1 LNHDA and CDR2 SQIVND (reference sequence).